This T cell receptor (beta chain) came from a study of CD8 T cells in Susac syndrome. Broader study findings: As the study acknowledged, the number of individuals who were part of its TCR sequencing and HLA analysis was relatively small.

This CDR3 contains 16 residues. Random hexamers served to reverse transcribe roughly 0.5 to 1 ug RNA. Across 54 Vbeta and 13 Jbeta, immunoSEQ multiplex PCR amplified TCR beta CDR3. TCRdb recomputed calls from the immunoSEQ multiplex PCR reads with MiXCR, one row per CDR3 protein. The sample shows more than 130,000 distinct CDR3 sequences, nearly 95% of them seen only once. The authors sequenced TCR beta from blood CD8+ and CD4+ T cells. A note on this clonotype: No antigen is known for it.

The clonotype comes from a human donor in good health. The rearrangement joins TRBV1 to TRBJ2-1; the D segment call TRBD2 is taken from the table without a DNA check. TRBV1 is noted as a pseudogene. Sequenced material: CD8+ T cells from PBMCs. The CDR3, as DNA: TGCACCAGCAGCCTGCGAAGGGCCAGCTCCTACAATGAGCAGTTCTTC. It codes for CTSSLRRASSYNEQFF.